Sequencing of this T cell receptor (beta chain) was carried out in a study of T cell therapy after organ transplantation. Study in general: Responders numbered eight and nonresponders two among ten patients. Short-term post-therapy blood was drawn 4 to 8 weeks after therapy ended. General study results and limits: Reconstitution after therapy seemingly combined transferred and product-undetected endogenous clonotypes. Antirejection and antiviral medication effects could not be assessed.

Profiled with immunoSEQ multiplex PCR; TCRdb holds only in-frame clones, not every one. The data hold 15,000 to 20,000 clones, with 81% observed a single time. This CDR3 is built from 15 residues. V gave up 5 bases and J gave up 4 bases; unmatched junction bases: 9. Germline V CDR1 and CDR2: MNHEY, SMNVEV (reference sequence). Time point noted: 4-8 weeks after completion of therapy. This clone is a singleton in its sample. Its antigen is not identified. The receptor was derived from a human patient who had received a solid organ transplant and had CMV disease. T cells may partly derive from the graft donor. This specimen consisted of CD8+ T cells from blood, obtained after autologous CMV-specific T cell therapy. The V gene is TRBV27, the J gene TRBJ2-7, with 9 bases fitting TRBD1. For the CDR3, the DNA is TGTGCCAGCAGTCCCGGGACAGGGTTTAGGTACGAGCAGTACTTC. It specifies CASSPGTGFRYEQYF.